The sequence of this TCR beta chain was determined in a study of blood T cell repertoires in COVID-19. Study-wide background: From the United States, Italy and Spain came samples of acute and convalescent COVID-19. In each case, the material was cDNA or gDNA derived from T cells, B-cell-depleted T cells, or PBMCs.

Measured with immunoSEQ multiplex PCR; TCRdb has only the in-frame clones, and not every one. The profile shows tens of thousands of clones, about 83% of them singletons. There are 11 residues in the CDR3. Trimming took off 7 bases at V and 2 bases at J, with 6 bases between the two ends. Germline lookup yields CDR1 DFQATT and CDR2 SNEGSKA (reference sequence). This clone was recorded a few times. The sequence derives from a woman aged 80 or over with acute or convalescent COVID-19. This rearrangement joins TRBV20-1 to TRBJ2-4; no firm D call. Sequencing was carried out using peripheral blood. CDR3 sequence: CSVDTKNIQYF. In DNA form, the CDR3 reads TGCAGTGTCGACACCAAAAACATTCAGTACTTC.